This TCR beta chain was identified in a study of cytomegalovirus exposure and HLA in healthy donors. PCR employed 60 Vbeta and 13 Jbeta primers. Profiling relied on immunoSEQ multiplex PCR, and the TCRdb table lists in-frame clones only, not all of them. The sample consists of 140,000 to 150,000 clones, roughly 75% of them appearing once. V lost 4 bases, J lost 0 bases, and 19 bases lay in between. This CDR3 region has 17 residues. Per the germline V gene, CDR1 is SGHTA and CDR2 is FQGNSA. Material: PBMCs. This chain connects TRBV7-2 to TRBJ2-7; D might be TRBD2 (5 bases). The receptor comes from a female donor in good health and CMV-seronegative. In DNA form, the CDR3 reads TGTGCCAGCAGCTCACTAGGACTGACTTCTTCCTCCTACGAGCAGTACTTC. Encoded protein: CASSSLGLTSSSYEQYF.